This T cell receptor beta chain emerged from a study of identical twins. One entry per CDR3 protein, called by TCRdb with MiXCR from the 5' RACE reads. This sample has 1.5 million to 2 million distinct CDR3 sequences, with about 32% found just once. The V and J ends lost 1 base and 5 bases respectively, with 18 bases between them. The CDR3 covers 17 residues. General study results and limits: Cross-sectional statistical analysis was relied on for the conclusions, without the same donors being followed.

For this clonotype: What it binds is unknown.

All donors were healthy, and all were Caucasian. Specimen: cord blood. J is TRBJ2-1 and V is TRBV12-3 or TRBV12-4; D is possibly TRBD2 (7 bases). The receptor was derived from a newborn girl in good health. The CDR3 protein is CASSLGGGGERDNEQFF. For the CDR3, the DNA is TGTGCCAGCAGTTTAGGGGGGGGGGGCGAAAGAGACAATGAGCAGTTCTTC.